Each of the 11 T cell receptor beta chains below was sequenced from the same sample in a study of siplizumab effects on memory and regulatory T cells. Generated by immunoSEQ multiplex PCR, the TCRdb table keeps only in-frame clones and is missing some. The data contain about 100,000 clones, about 95% of them singletons. Source material: non-Treg CD4+ T cells sorted from blood. The receptors stem from a human donor in good health.

V gene TRBV5-1 combines with J gene TRBJ2-5, with TRBD1 matching over 10 bases. Looked up from germline, CDR1 is SGHRS and CDR2 is YFSETQ. The CDR3 sequence is 15 residues long. With 4 bases clipped from V and 4 bases from J, the junction kept 7 bases outside the gene matches. CDR3 nucleotides: TGCGCCAGCAGCGACCGACAGGGGGCGGTAGAGACCCAGTACTTC. This translates into CASSDRQGAVETQYF.

The V gene is TRBV2, the J gene TRBJ2-1; TRBD2 matches 7 bases. The CDR3 is made up of 16 amino acids. The V gene's germline CDR1 is SNHLY and CDR2 FYNNEI. With 7 bases clipped from V and 1 base from J, the junction kept 10 bases outside the gene matches. The CDR3: CASTWVAGASYNEQFF. The CDR3 region has the DNA TGTGCCAGCACTTGGGTAGCGGGCGCTTCCTACAATGAGCAGTTCTTC.

The chain recombines TRBV6-6 with TRBJ1-5, with D unclear. The length of the CDR3 is 16 residues. Trimming left V 0 bases short and J 6 bases short, with 15 bases between. CDR1 and CDR2 from the germline V gene are MNHNY and SVGAGI (reference sequence). For the CDR3, the DNA is TGTGCCAGCAGTTACTCGATTGGGGAAGGGAGTCAGCCCCAGCATTTT. It is translated as CASSYSIGEGSQPQHF.

The chain has TRBV19 and TRBJ2-1, with 10 bases identical to TRBD2. J gave up 2 bases and V 1 base, and 11 bases lay outside the gene matches. Germline CDR1 and CDR2: LNHDA and SQIVND (reference sequence). CDR3 length equals 19 residues. The CDR3 sequence is CASSIGLAGVGLAYNEQFF. DNA for the CDR3: TGTGCCAGTAGTATAGGGCTAGCGGGAGTAGGTTTGGCCTACAATGAGCAGTTCTTC.

The chain carries TRBV4-2 and TRBJ1-2; unclear D gene. V was pared by 1 base and J by 0 bases, with 9 bases between. The CDR3 extends over 15 amino acids. From germline, CDR1 is LGHNA and CDR2 YNFKEQ. The CDR3 here is CASSQGRSSNYGYTF. Written as DNA, the CDR3 is TGTGCCAGCAGCCAAGGGAGATCATCTAACTATGGCTACACCTTC.

This chain joins TRBV19 and TRBJ2-1, with D possibly being TRBD1 (6 bases). There are 14 residues in the CDR3. V was shortened by 3 bases and J by 3 bases, with 9 bases between the two germline ends. CDR1 is LNHDA, CDR2 SQIVND, per germline (reference sequence). The CDR3 region has the DNA TGTGCCAGTAGTATGACAGGATACTACAATGAGCAGTTCTTC. Protein sequence: CASSMTGYYNEQFF. Combining the CDR3 with reference TRBV19 and TRBJ2-1 gives the whole variable domain DGGITQSPKYLFRKEGQNVTLSCEQNLNHDAMYWYRQDPGQGLRLIYYSQIVNDFQKGDIAEGYSVSREKKESFPLTVTSAQKNPTAFYLCASSMTGYYNEQFFGPGTRLTVL.

CDR3 in amino acids: CASSRDRGYEQYF. CDR3 in DNA: TGTGCCAGCAGCCGGGACAGGGGCTACGAGCAGTACTTC. V gene TRBV2 combines with J gene TRBJ2-7, with 10 positions matching TRBD1. V lost 6 bases and J lost 3; bases outside the gene matches: 2. There are 13 residues in the CDR3. Germline loops: CDR1 SNHLY, CDR2 FYNNEI.

The chain combines TRBV4-1 with TRBJ2-3; D possibly corresponds to TRBD1 (7 bases). V was trimmed by 5 bases and J by 4 bases, leaving 13 bases between them. Germline lookup yields CDR1 MGHRA and CDR2 YSYEKL. CDR3 size: 14 residues. CDR3 loop: CASSARRGPDTQYF. For the CDR3, the DNA is TGCGCCAGCAGCGCCCGGAGGGGGCCAGATACGCAGTATTTT.

The CDR3 region is CASSQDSLAKNIQYF. In DNA form, the CDR3 reads TGCGCCAGCAGCCAAGATAGTCTTGCCAAAAACATTCAGTACTTC. This chain links TRBV4-1 with TRBJ2-4; no definite D call. This CDR3 is 15 amino acids long. The V end was cut by 0 bases, the J end by 1 base, with 7 bases between. Germline CDR1 MGHRA, CDR2 YSYEKL.

This sequence joins TRBV4-1 and TRBJ1-2, with 9 bases aligning to TRBD1. The CDR3 consists of 14 residues. Germline-derived CDR1 and CDR2 are MGHRA and YSYEKL. Unmatched junction bases numbered 5, after V lost 6 bases and J lost 3 bases. CDR3: CASSHRDRDYGYTF. The CDR3 DNA sequence: TGCGCCAGCAGTCACCGGGACAGGGACTATGGCTACACCTTC.

The rearrangement links TRBV18 to TRBJ2-1; 11 bases fit TRBD2. Trimming cost V 0 bases and J 7 bases; bases outside gene matches: 14. Germline assignment: CDR1 KGHSH and CDR2 LQKENI. The CDR3 runs to 19 residues. CDR3 in amino acids: CASSPPRGTSGSIVNEQFF. CDR3 coding DNA: TGTGCCAGCTCACCACCGCGCGGAACTAGCGGGAGTATTGTAAATGAGCAGTTCTTC.